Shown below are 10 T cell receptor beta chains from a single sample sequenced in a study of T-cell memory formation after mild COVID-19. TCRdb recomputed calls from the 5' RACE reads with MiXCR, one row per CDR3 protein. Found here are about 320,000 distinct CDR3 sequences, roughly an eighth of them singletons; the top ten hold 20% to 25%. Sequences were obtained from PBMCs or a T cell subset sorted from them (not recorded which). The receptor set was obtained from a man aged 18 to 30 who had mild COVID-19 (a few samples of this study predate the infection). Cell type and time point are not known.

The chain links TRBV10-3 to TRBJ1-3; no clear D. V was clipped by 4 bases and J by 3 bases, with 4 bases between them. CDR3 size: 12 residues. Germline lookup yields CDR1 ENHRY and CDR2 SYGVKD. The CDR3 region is CAISGDGNTIYF. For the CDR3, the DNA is TGTGCCATCAGTGGGGATGGAAACACCATATATTTT.

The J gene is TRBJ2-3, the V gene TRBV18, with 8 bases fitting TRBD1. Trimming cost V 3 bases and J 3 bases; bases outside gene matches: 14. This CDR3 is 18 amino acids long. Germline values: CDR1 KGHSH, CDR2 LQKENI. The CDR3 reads CASSPPGTGKGLTDTQYF. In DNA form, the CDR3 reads TGTGCCAGCTCACCTCCGGGGACAGGCAAAGGCTTAACAGATACGCAGTATTTT.

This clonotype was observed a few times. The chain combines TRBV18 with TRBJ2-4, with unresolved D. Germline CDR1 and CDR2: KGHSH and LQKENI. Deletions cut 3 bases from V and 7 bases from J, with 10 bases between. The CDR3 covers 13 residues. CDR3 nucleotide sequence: TGTGCCAGCTCACCGGGGTGGCAGAACATTCAGTACTTC. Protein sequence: CASSPGWQNIQYF.

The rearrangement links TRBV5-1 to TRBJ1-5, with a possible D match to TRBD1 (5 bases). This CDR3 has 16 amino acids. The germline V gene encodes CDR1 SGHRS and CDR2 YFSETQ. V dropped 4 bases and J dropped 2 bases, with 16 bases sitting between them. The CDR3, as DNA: TGCGCCAGCAGCACGGGGGTCCTTGGGGGCAATCAGCCCCAGCATTTT. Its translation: CASSTGVLGGNQPQHF.

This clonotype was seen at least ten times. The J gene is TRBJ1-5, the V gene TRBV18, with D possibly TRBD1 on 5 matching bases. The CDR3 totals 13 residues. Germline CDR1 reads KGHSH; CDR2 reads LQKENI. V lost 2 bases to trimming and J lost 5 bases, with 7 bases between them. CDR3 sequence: CASSPGGDQPQHF. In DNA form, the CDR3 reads TGTGCCAGCTCACCAGGGGGAGATCAGCCCCAGCATTTT.

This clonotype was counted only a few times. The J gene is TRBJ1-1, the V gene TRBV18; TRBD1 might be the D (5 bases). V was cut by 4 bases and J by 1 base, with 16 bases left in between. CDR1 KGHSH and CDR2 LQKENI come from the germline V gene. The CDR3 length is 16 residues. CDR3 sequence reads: CASSRDPFGSNTEAFF. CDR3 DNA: TGTGCCAGCTCACGGGACCCCTTTGGGTCGAACACTGAAGCTTTCTTT.

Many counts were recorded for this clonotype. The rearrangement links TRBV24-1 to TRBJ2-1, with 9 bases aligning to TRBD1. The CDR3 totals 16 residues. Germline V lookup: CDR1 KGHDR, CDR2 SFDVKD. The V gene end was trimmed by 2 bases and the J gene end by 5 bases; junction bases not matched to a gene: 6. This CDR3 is CATSDSPGQGDNEQFF. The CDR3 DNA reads TGTGCCACCAGTGATTCCCCGGGACAGGGTGACAATGAGCAGTTCTTC.

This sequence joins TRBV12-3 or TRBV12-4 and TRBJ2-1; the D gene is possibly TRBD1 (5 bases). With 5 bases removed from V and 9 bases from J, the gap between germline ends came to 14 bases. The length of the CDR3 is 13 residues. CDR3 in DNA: TGTGCCAGCAGTCTCCCTCAGGGTGGTGAGCAGTTCTTC. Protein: CASSLPQGGEQFF.

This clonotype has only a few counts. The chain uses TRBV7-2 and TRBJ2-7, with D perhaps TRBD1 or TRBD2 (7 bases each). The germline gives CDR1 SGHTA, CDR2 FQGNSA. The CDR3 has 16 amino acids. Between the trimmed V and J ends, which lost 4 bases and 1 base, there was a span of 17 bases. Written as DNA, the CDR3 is TGTGCCAGCAGCTACCATGGGAGGGGGCGATCCTACGAGCAGTACTTC. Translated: CASSYHGRGRSYEQYF.

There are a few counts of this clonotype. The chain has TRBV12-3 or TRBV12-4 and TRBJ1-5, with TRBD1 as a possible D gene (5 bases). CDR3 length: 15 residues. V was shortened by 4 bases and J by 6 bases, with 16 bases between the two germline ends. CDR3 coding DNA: TGTGCCAGCAGTTCCCAGGCAGGGCGGGGTCAGCCCCAGCATTTT. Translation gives CASSSQAGRGQPQHF.